The 9 T cell receptor beta chains presented below share a single source sample, sequenced in a study of blood T cell repertoires in COVID-19 (TCRdb year 2020). The receptor library was made with the immunoSEQ multiplex PCR assay. As stored in TCRdb, this immuneACCESS dataset retains in-frame rearrangements with V and J assigned. A fraction of the clones does not appear; measured against another copy, unresolved V genes explain less than half of the discrepancy, and the remainder lacks a known reason. A total of fewer than 350,000 clones appear in this sample, 80% to 85% of them only once. Clones ranked in the top ten supply 2.5% to 3% of the sample. The sequenced sample consisted of peripheral blood. All receptors come from a woman between 55 and 75 years old with active or convalescent COVID-19.

The chain is built from TRBV27 and TRBJ2-1; 8 bases map to TRBD2. This CDR3 comprises 16 residues. CDR1 and CDR2 from the germline V gene are MNHEY and SMNVEV (reference sequence). With 4 bases clipped from V and 1 base from J, the junction kept 6 bases outside the gene matches. The CDR3 region has the DNA TGTGCCAGCAGTTCTCTAGCGGGCCGGTCCTACAATGAGCAGTTCTTC. This codes for CASSSLAGRSYNEQFF.

The chain couples TRBV7-9 to TRBJ1-1, with D uncertain. Trimming cost V 5 bases and J 5 bases, with 15 bases left between them. CDR1 SEHNR and CDR2 FQNEAQ come from the germline V gene (reference sequence). The CDR3 spans 14 residues. The CDR3 here is CASSPGYGGTEAFF. In DNA, the CDR3 is TGTGCCAGCAGCCCTGGATACGGAGGGACTGAAGCTTTCTTT. Supplemented by reference TRBV7-9 and TRBJ1-1, the full variable domain reads DTGVSQNPRHKITKRGQNVTFRCDPISEHNRLYWYRQTLGQGPEFLTYFQNEAQLEKSRLLSDRFSAERPKGSFSTLEIQRTEQGDSAMYLCASSPGYGGTEAFFGQGTRLTVV.

The chain links TRBV10-3 to TRBJ2-5; possible D gene TRBD2, 6 bases. The CDR3 is made up of 17 amino acids. CDR1 is ENHRY and CDR2 is SYGVKD in the germline V gene. V was trimmed by 0 bases and J by 2 bases, leaving 16 bases between them. Here the CDR3 reads CAISESGKGGLQETQYF. CDR3 nucleotides: TGTGCCATCAGTGAGTCGGGGAAGGGAGGCCTACAAGAGACCCAGTACTTC.

The chain uses TRBV15 and TRBJ1-5, with a weak D call TRBD1 (5 bases). The CDR3 has 14 residues. CDR1 is LNHNV and CDR2 is YYDKDF in the germline V gene (reference sequence). The V end was cut by 3 bases, the J end by 1 base, with 7 bases between. In nucleotides, the CDR3 is TGTGCCACCAGCAGTCAGGGAAGCAATCAGCCCCAGCATTTT. This encodes CATSSQGSNQPQHF.

V is TRBV5-6 and J is TRBJ2-7, with 8 bases matching TRBD1. Germline lookup yields CDR1 SGHDT and CDR2 YYEEEE. The trim removed 2 bases at V and 7 bases at J, leaving 5 bases unmatched. CDR3 size: 13 residues. Written as DNA, the CDR3 is TGTGCCAGCAGCTTCTGGACAGGGAAGGAGCAGTACTTC. This codes for CASSFWTGKEQYF.

Points on this clone: A read error may produce the germline difference seen at one junction end. The chain is built from TRBV18 and TRBJ2-5; 8 bases are a match to TRBD1. Looked up from germline, CDR1 is KGHSH and CDR2 is LQKENI. CDR3 length: 15 amino acids. The CDR3 is CASSTPDRGQETQYF. The CDR3, as DNA: TGTGCCAGCTCAACACCTGACAGGGGACAAGAGACCCAGTACTTC.

The genes are TRBV2 and TRBJ1-1; 10 bases match TRBD1. The CDR3 length is 14 residues. With 6 bases clipped from V and 3 bases from J, the junction kept 4 bases outside the gene matches. The V gene's germline CDR1 is SNHLY and CDR2 FYNNEI. The CDR3 is CASSVGQGDTEAFF. In nucleotides, the CDR3 is TGTGCCAGCAGCGTTGGACAGGGGGACACTGAAGCTTTCTTT.

The chain recombines TRBV28 with TRBJ1-2; 7 positions agree with TRBD1. This CDR3 region has 11 residues. Germline V CDR1 and CDR2: MDHEN, SYDVKM. Trimming removed 6 bases from V and 14 bases from J; junction bases left unmatched: 9. The CDR3 region has the DNA TGTGCCAGCAGCCCGGGACAGTTTTTGACCTTC. As protein: CASSPGQFLTF.

This rearrangement joins TRBV28 to TRBJ2-7; 9 bases agree with TRBD1. The CDR3 loop spans 12 amino acids. Germline trimming cut 11 bases from V and 6 bases from J; bases unmatched to any gene: 8. Germline V gene lookup returns CDR1 MDHEN and CDR2 SYDVKM. The CDR3 loop is CAGGDRAGEQYF. Here the CDR3 DNA reads TGTGCCGGGGGGGACAGGGCCGGCGAGCAGTACTTC.